The 23 T cell receptor beta chains given below trace back to one sample, sequenced in a study of blood T cell repertoires in COVID-19. Using immunoSEQ multiplex PCR, the repertoire was profiled, and TCRdb retains in-frame clones only, with some absent. Of about 91,000 clones listed, about 85% are singletons. The sequencing sample was made of peripheral blood. The receptor set was obtained from a man in his 70s with acute or convalescent COVID-19.

The rearrangement uses TRBV28 and TRBJ2-7; TRBD2 matches at 13 bases. The germline V gene encodes CDR1 MDHEN and CDR2 SYDVKM. The CDR3 spans 15 residues. Trimming removed 6 bases from V and 7 bases from J; junction bases left unmatched: 9. The CDR3 nucleotides are TGTGCCAGCAGCCTAGGACTAGCGGGGGTCAGGGAGCAGTACTTC. Its protein product is CASSLGLAGVREQYF.

This rearrangement joins TRBV28 to TRBJ1-3; D remains ambiguous. The CDR3 runs to 14 residues. Trimming pared 3 bases from V and 0 bases from J, leaving 6 bases between. CDR1 is MDHEN, CDR2 SYDVKM, per germline. The CDR3 bases are TGTGCCAGCAGTTTCGGGTTCTCTGGAAACACCATATATTTT. Its translation: CASSFGFSGNTIYF.

The chain is built from TRBV28 and TRBJ2-2; D perhaps matches TRBD2 (6 bases). The CDR3 loop spans 12 amino acids. Germline-derived CDR1 and CDR2 are MDHEN and SYDVKM. The chain's CDR3 is CGTGRNTGELFF. The CDR3 coding sequence is TGTGGGACCGGGAGGAACACCGGGGAGCTGTTTTTT.

V and J are TRBV6-1 and TRBJ1-5; weak D call: TRBD1 (5 bases). The length of the CDR3 is 16 residues. Looked up from germline, CDR1 is MNHNS and CDR2 is SASEGT. With 1 base removed from V and 4 bases from J, the gap between germline ends came to 14 bases. The CDR3 is CASSEEMHPGNQPQHF. CDR3 coding DNA: TGTGCCAGCAGTGAAGAGATGCACCCAGGGAATCAGCCCCAGCATTTT.

The chain is built from TRBV5-4 and TRBJ2-2, with D maybe TRBD2 (5 bases). V lost 6 bases to trimming and J lost 10 bases, with 19 bases between them. CDR1 and CDR2 from the germline V gene are SGHNT and YYREEE (reference sequence). The CDR3 length is 14 residues. The chain's CDR3 is CASTPRPGVKELFF. CDR3 nucleotide sequence: TGTGCCAGCACCCCTCGTCCCGGGGTTAAGGAGCTGTTTTTT.

As for this clone: The same CDR3 also results from other DNA sequences found in this sample. J is TRBJ2-5 and V is TRBV12-3 or TRBV12-4; D gene unclear. CDR3 length equals 11 residues. V lost 6 bases, J lost 5 bases, and 7 bases lay in between. In DNA form, the CDR3 reads TGTGCCAGCAGCCGCGAGGAGACCCAGTACTTC. Its protein is CASSREETQYF.

The V gene is TRBV12-3 or TRBV12-4, the J gene TRBJ1-6; D gene unclear. Trimming left V 7 bases short and J 8 bases short, with 12 bases between. This CDR3 spans 13 amino acids. This CDR3 is CASTPRPDSPLHF. The CDR3 DNA is TGTGCCAGCACCCCGCGGCCCGATTCACCCCTCCACTTT.

The chain carries TRBV28 and TRBJ1-4; D ambiguous. V was clipped by 5 bases and J by 8 bases, with 18 bases between them. Germline-derived CDR1 and CDR2 are MDHEN and SYDVKM. The CDR3 covers 15 residues. The CDR3 spells CASSGSLPRGEKLFF. CDR3 DNA sequence: TGTGCCAGCAGTGGATCCTTGCCTCGAGGGGAAAAACTGTTTTTT.

V usage is TRBV18 and J usage is TRBJ1-2; D is ambiguous. Germline CDR1 reads KGHSH; CDR2 reads LQKENI. V was cut by 2 bases and J by 0 bases, with 10 bases left in between. The CDR3 has 15 amino acids. Here the CDR3 reads CASSPIAEANYGYTF. The CDR3 DNA reads TGTGCCAGCTCACCAATTGCGGAGGCTAACTATGGCTACACCTTC. Supplemented by reference TRBV18 and TRBJ1-2, the full variable domain reads NAGVMQNPRHLVRRRGQEARLRCSPMKGHSHVYWYRQLPEEGLKFMVYLQKENIIDESGMPKERFSAEFPKEGPSILRIQQVVRGDSAAYFCASSPIAEANYGYTFGSGTRLTVV.

The chain employs TRBV5-1 and TRBJ2-5; TRBD2 agrees at 7 bases. Germline CDR1 and CDR2: SGHRS and YFSETQ. The CDR3 consists of 16 residues. Losses at the gene ends were 1 base for V and 5 bases for J; bases not matched to a gene: 11. This CDR3 is CASSLRPGLDSETQYF. The CDR3 DNA follows: TGCGCCAGCAGCTTGCGCCCCGGACTAGATTCGGAGACCCAGTACTTC. The full variable domain, rest sourced from reference TRBV5-1 and TRBJ2-5, is KAGVTQTPRYLIKTRGQQVTLSCSPISGHRSVSWYQQTPGQGLQFLFEYFSETQRNKGNFPGRFSGRQFSNSRSEMNVSTLELGDSALYLCASSLRPGLDSETQYFGPGTRLLVL.

This chain links TRBV5-1 with TRBJ1-2; 8 bases fit TRBD1. The CDR3 covers 15 residues. With V trimmed by 4 bases and J by 5 bases, 10 bases remained unmatched. The V gene's germline CDR1 is SGHRS and CDR2 YFSETQ. CDR3 DNA sequence: TGCGCCAGCAGCGCAACCCAGGGGGCGAGGTATGGCTACACCTTC. Translating gives CASSATQGARYGYTF.

The chain has TRBV3-1 (or the pseudogene TRBV3-2) and TRBJ2-3; 11 nucleotides match TRBD2. The CDR3 length is 17 residues. The germline V gene encodes CDR1 LGHDT and CDR2 YNNKEL (reference sequence). Trimming at V came to 2 bases and at J to 0 bases, leaving 4 bases not matched to a gene. The CDR3 DNA reads TGTGCCAGCAGCCAACCTAGCGGGGGGTTTAGCACAGATACGCAGTATTTT. Residues: CASSQPSGGFSTDTQYF.

This chain joins TRBV19 and TRBJ1-5; 9 positions match TRBD1. This CDR3 has 15 amino acids. The germline V gene has CDR1 LNHDA and CDR2 SQIVND (reference sequence). With 6 bases clipped from V and 2 bases from J, the junction kept 5 bases outside the gene matches. CDR3 residues: CASRGQGVGNQPQHF. Here the CDR3 DNA reads TGTGCCAGTAGGGGACAGGGAGTTGGCAATCAGCCCCAGCATTTT.

This chain joins TRBV19 and TRBJ1-1, with no clear D. The CDR3 runs 11 residues. The V end lost 8 bases, the J end lost 6 bases, and 10 bases lay between the germline ends. From germline, CDR1 is LNHDA and CDR2 SQIVND (reference sequence). The CDR3 nucleotides read TGTGCCAGTCGGGATCTGGCTGAAGCTTTCTTT. It is translated as CASRDLAEAFF.

The rearrangement joins TRBV11-1 to TRBJ2-2; 8 bases match TRBD1. CDR3 length: 16 amino acids. Germline V gives CDR1 SGHAT, CDR2 FQDESV (reference sequence). V lost 5 bases, J lost 5 bases, and 10 bases stayed unmatched. The CDR3 is CASSTPGQVETGELFF. CDR3 nucleotides: TGTGCCAGCAGCACCCCGGGACAGGTGGAGACCGGGGAGCTGTTTTTT.

The J gene is TRBJ2-5, the V gene TRBV14; 9 bases map to TRBD1. CDR3 size: 15 residues. The germline gives CDR1 SGHDN, CDR2 FVKESK. With V trimmed by 1 base and J by 5 bases, 5 bases remained unmatched. The CDR3 bases are TGTGCCAGCAGCCAAGGGGACAGGGTGTGGGAGACCCAGTACTTC. This sequence encodes CASSQGDRVWETQYF. Looking up the rest from reference TRBV14 and TRBJ2-5 gives the full variable domain: EAGVTQFPSHSVIEKGQTVTLRCDPISGHDNLYWYRRVMGKEIKFLLHFVKESKQDESGMPNNRFLAERTGGTYSTLKVQPAELEDSGVYFCASSQGDRVWETQYFGPGTRLLVL.

V is TRBV6-6 and J is TRBJ1-1, with D unclear. CDR3 length equals 13 residues. Germline CDR1 is MNHNY and CDR2 is SVGAGI (reference sequence). V was shortened by 1 base and J by 3 bases, with 6 bases between the two germline ends. This CDR3 reads CASSYLADTEAFF. Here the CDR3 DNA reads TGTGCCAGCAGTTACTTGGCGGACACTGAAGCTTTCTTT.

The chain combines TRBV9 with TRBJ1-2, with D uncertain. CDR1 and CDR2 (germline): SGDLS, YYNGEE. Trimming removed 1 base at V and 6 bases at J, with 19 bases between. This CDR3 region has 16 residues. In nucleotides, the CDR3 is TGTGCCAGCAGCGTATTAGTGAGGGCGAGTTGGGATGGCTACACCTTC. It encodes CASSVLVRASWDGYTF.

V usage is TRBV6-5 and J usage is TRBJ1-1; D is perhaps TRBD1 (6 bases). V was trimmed by 5 bases and J by 1 base, leaving 14 bases between them. Looked up from germline, CDR1 is MNHEY and CDR2 is SVGAGI. This CDR3 is built from 15 residues. This CDR3 reads CASSPPGQWNTEAFF. DNA for the CDR3: TGTGCCAGCAGTCCCCCGGGACAATGGAACACTGAAGCTTTCTTT.

This chain uses TRBV2 with TRBJ2-7; D possibly corresponds to TRBD1 (5 bases). The V end lost 0 bases, the J end lost 5 bases, and 11 bases lay between the germline ends. Looked up from germline, CDR1 is SNHLY and CDR2 is FYNNEI. The CDR3 contains 14 residues. The DNA of the CDR3 is TGTGCCAGCAGTGAAGCGCTTCAGGGTAACGAGCAGTACTTC. It codes for CASSEALQGNEQYF.

This chain links TRBV28 with TRBJ1-2, with 9 nucleotides matching TRBD1. Losses at the gene ends were 5 bases for V and 1 base for J; bases not matched to a gene: 11. The CDR3 totals 17 residues. Germline CDR1 is MDHEN and CDR2 is SYDVKM. The CDR3 here is CASSTTGGTYNNYGYTF. The CDR3 nucleotides read TGTGCCAGCAGTACTACAGGGGGCACCTATAATAACTATGGCTACACCTTC.

This clone has just a few counts. The J gene is TRBJ1-3, the V gene TRBV18; D may be TRBD1 (6 bases). With 4 bases removed from V and 2 bases from J, the gap between germline ends came to 15 bases. This CDR3 has 16 amino acids. Germline CDR1 and CDR2: KGHSH and LQKENI. In nucleotides, the CDR3 is TGTGCCAGCTCACAGGACAGTCATAAGGCTGGAAACACCATATATTTT. Translation gives CASSQDSHKAGNTIYF.

This clone was detected once. The CDR3 loop reads CSASLIGAYGYTF. The CDR3 DNA follows: TGCAGTGCTAGTCTTATAGGGGCCTATGGCTACACCTTC. The rearrangement uses TRBV20-1 and TRBJ1-2; tentative D call: TRBD1 (5 bases). CDR1 and CDR2 (germline): DFQATT, SNEGSKA (reference sequence). V was trimmed by 3 bases and J by 4 bases, leaving 12 bases between them. The CDR3 covers 13 residues.